These T cell receptor beta chains were read from a single sample in a study of T-cell memory formation after mild COVID-19. Via MiXCR, TCRdb re-called the 5' RACE reads, giving one row per CDR3 protein. This sample has fewer than 300,000 distinct CDR3 sequences, with over 15% found just once. Sequencing used PBMCs or a T cell subset sorted from them (not recorded which). Source of these receptors: a man between 18 and 35 years old who had mild COVID-19 (a few samples of this study predate the infection). Cell type and time point are not known. CDR3s include the opening cysteine and the closing phenylalanine or tryptophan. The D gene is left open where the match is weak. Where a row states a size, it is once, few, many or the class of an expanded clone; other rows omit it.

D gene,clone size,J gene,V gene,CDR3 protein,CDR3 DNA
.,many,TRBJ2-2,TRBV6-5,CASRAGGELFF,TGTGCCAGCCGTGCGGGCGGGGAGCTGTTTTTT
.,.,TRBJ2-1,TRBV7-9,CASSLAVATNEQFF,TGTGCCAGCAGCTTAGCCGTAGCGACCAATGAGCAGTTCTTC
TRBD1,few,TRBJ2-7,TRBV18,CASSPTGTTYEQYF,TGTGCCAGCTCACCGACAGGGACGACCTACGAGCAGTACTTC
.,.,TRBJ2-3,TRBV20-1,CSASNSAKSTDTQYF,TGCAGTGCTAGCAACTCCGCAAAGAGCACAGATACGCAGTATTTT
.,few,TRBJ2-6,TRBV25-1,CASRDSGANVLTF,TGTGCCAGCAGGGACTCTGGGGCCAACGTCCTGACTTTC
TRBD1,few,TRBJ2-3,TRBV20-1,CSARQGSTDTQYF,TGCAGTGCTCGACAGGGTAGCACAGATACGCAGTATTTT
TRBD2,.,TRBJ2-1,TRBV20-1,CSARSSGAWSYNEQFF,TGCAGTGCTAGGTCTAGCGGGGCTTGGTCCTACAATGAGCAGTTCTTC
.,once,TRBJ1-1,TRBV5-6,CASSSGGWLNTEAFF,TGTGCCAGCAGCTCGGGGGGGTGGTTGAACACTGAAGCTTTCTTT
TRBD1,.,TRBJ2-3,TRBV7-3,CSSSAGQASDTQYF,TGTTCCAGCAGCGCCGGACAGGCCTCAGATACGCAGTATTTT
.,.,TRBJ2-6,TRBV20-1,CSARDHRAGANVLTF,TGCAGTGCTAGAGACCACAGGGCTGGGGCCAACGTCCTGACTTTC
.,.,TRBJ2-1,TRBV6-5,CASSYSPGAYNEQFF,TGTGCCAGCAGTTACTCACCGGGGGCCTACAATGAGCAGTTCTTC
.,.,TRBJ2-3,TRBV7-8,CASSLGLIGSTDTQYF,TGTGCCAGCAGCTTAGGCCTTATTGGAAGCACAGATACGCAGTATTTT
.,few,TRBJ2-7,TRBV4-1,CASSQDSPAYEQYF,TGCGCCAGCAGCCAAGATTCGCCAGCCTACGAGCAGTACTTC
TRBD1,.,TRBJ1-5,TRBV5-1,CASSATGAAGQPQHF,TGCGCCAGCAGCGCCACAGGGGCCGCGGGTCAGCCCCAGCATTTT
.,few,TRBJ1-1,TRBV20-1,CSARSYVGAFF,TGCAGTGCTAGATCATACGTGGGAGCTTTCTTT
TRBD1,.,TRBJ2-3,TRBV5-1,CASSSRGWDTQYF,TGCGCCAGCAGCTCCAGGGGGTGGGATACGCAGTATTTT
.,.,TRBJ2-4,TRBV7-2,CASSLVYRRLWPKNIQYF,TGTGCCAGCAGCTTAGTGTATCGCCGCCTGTGGCCCAAAAACATTCAGTACTTC
.,few,TRBJ2-3,TRBV27,CASSLNPDTLGQYF,TGTGCCAGCAGTTTAAATCCGGACACACTGGGGCAGTATTTT
.,few,TRBJ2-4,TRBV20-1,CSGERQIAKNIQYF,TGCAGTGGAGAGCGGCAAATAGCCAAAAACATTCAGTACTTC
.,.,TRBJ2-7,TRBV6-5,CASRPIGGSYEQYF,TGTGCCAGCAGGCCTATTGGGGGTTCCTACGAGCAGTACTTC
.,.,TRBJ1-3,TRBV25-1,CASSVYHGVRGNTIYF,TGTGCCAGCAGTGTTTACCATGGGGTGCGTGGAAACACCATATATTTT
.,few,TRBJ2-2,TRBV4-1,CASSLSDSTGELFF,TGCGCCAGCAGCCTATCCGACAGCACCGGGGAGCTGTTTTTT
.,.,TRBJ2-1,TRBV7-9,CATVPDEQFF,TGTGCCACCGTCCCAGATGAGCAGTTCTTC
.,few,TRBJ1-5,TRBV6-2/TRBV6-3,CASRGLTYSNQPQHF,TGTGCCAGCAGGGGACTCACCTATAGCAATCAGCCCCAGCATTTT
.,.,TRBJ1-1,TRBV10-3,CAISSQERSEAFF,TGTGCCATCAGTTCGCAGGAGAGATCAGAAGCTTTCTTT
TRBD1,few,TRBJ2-7,TRBV7-9,CASRGQGFYEQYF,TGTGCCAGCCGGGGACAGGGATTTTACGAGCAGTACTTC
.,few,TRBJ2-7,TRBV30,CAWSPWDREQYF,TGTGCCTGGAGTCCCTGGGATCGCGAGCAGTACTTC
.,few,TRBJ1-1,TRBV7-2,CASSFPQGSQNTEAFF,TGTGCCAGCAGCTTTCCACAGGGATCCCAGAACACTGAAGCTTTCTTT
TRBD1,.,TRBJ2-1,TRBV29-1,CSLGTGSYNEQFF,TGCAGCCTAGGGACAGGCTCCTACAATGAGCAGTTCTTC